These T cell receptor beta chains were read from a single sample in a study of shared clonotypes between healthy human individuals. Using immunoSEQ multiplex PCR, the repertoire was profiled, and TCRdb retains in-frame clones only, with some absent. The table records 630,000 or so clones, more than 95% of them present only once. Sequenced: naive CD8+ T cells sorted from blood. The receptor set was obtained from a man younger than 40 in good health. CDR3s include the opening cysteine and the closing phenylalanine or tryptophan. Each record gives: V gene, CDR3 length, CDR3 protein.

>TRBV4-1|13
CASSLASGNEQFF
>TRBV5-1|15
CASSSTGTLTYEQYF
>TRBV30|11
CAWSKAPEQYF
>TRBV7-7|15
CASSPGTALRETQYF
>TRBV9|12
CASSDRVQGYTF
>TRBV6-5|12
CASIVVGREAFF
>TRBV10-1|16
CASSESTQGGRETQYF
>TRBV6-6|16
CASTTLAGKNTGELFF
>TRBV6-5|14
CASSPRTGGNEQYF
>TRBV15|16
CATSRATTGGRYEQYF
>TRBV14|16
CASSPVIRGLTYEQYF
>TRBV7-8|16
CASSLEGLAGYNEQFF
>TRBV11-2|13
CASSSSGRLQQYF
>TRBV29-1|14
CSVETGLAGDEQFF
>TRBV5-1|16
CASSLAVASGQETQYF
>TRBV2|15
CASSPGLAGRDTQYF
>TRBV28|13
CASSFTRVYGYTF
>TRBV7-6|14
CASSLGQQNTEAFF
>TRBV4-2|15
CASSPLAGGINEQFF
>TRBV5-5|16
CASSLALQGLGDEQFF
>TRBV11-3|14
CASSNRDYEYEQYF
>TRBV10-3|13
CAISESWREKLFF
>TRBV4-3|17
CASSQDKSSDRDYEAFF
>TRBV7-9|16
CASSSTGGANTGELFF
>TRBV19|13
CASSERLVPEQYF
>TRBV28|12
CATNRGNQPQHF
>TRBV11-2|14
CASSSHVGTDTQYF
>TRBV25-1|13
CASRAYNGNEQFF
>TRBV29-1|13
CSVVEGLTETQYF
>TRBV9|17
CASSVATSSKGTGELFF
>TRBV9|9
CASSFPPFF
>TRBV6-6|14
CASSYDLSPNEQFF
>TRBV7-6|14
CASSLELQGNEQFF
>TRBV4-3|15
CASSPRDGGTDTQYF
>TRBV9|14
CASSANSYQLEAFF
>TRBV6-1|14
CASSEGSTNQPQHF
>TRBV29-1|15
CSVEMNRVDGYGYTF
>TRBV7-9|13
CASSLGSTTEAFF
>TRBV25-1|11
CATAGPQGYTF
>TRBV29-1|16
CSVEDLGEGRGYGYTF
>TRBV27|14
CASSSGTVSYEQYF
>TRBV9|16
CASSARGQGKNYGYTF
>TRBV11-2|14
CASTRDRGFDEQFF
>TRBV9|14
CASSVGIMNTEAFF